A selection of T cell receptor beta chains follows, all from one sample in a study of naive and memory T cell subsets. TCRdb recomputed calls from the UMI-ligation and nested PCR reads with MiXCR, one row per CDR3 protein. Here the sample spans approximately 140,000 distinct CDR3 sequences, more than 15% being singletons. The sample comprised naive CD8+ T cells from blood. The receptors were sampled from a human donor in good health. Both conserved end residues are part of each CDR3. The order of the fields is D gene, V gene, clone size, J gene, CDR3 DNA, CDR3 protein. A D gene is named only where the DNA matches it firmly. Clone size is shown for a subset of rows, as once, few, many or a class of expanded clone.

NA,TRBV27,few,TRBJ1-1,TGTGCCAGCAGTCTAGGCCGGGACACTGAAGCTTTCTTT,CASSLGRDTEAFF
TRBD1,TRBV6-5,NA,TRBJ2-6,TGTGCCAGCAGGCAGACAGGGGGCATCTCAGGGGCCAACGTCCTGACTTTC,CASRQTGGISGANVLTF
TRBD1,TRBV28,few,TRBJ2-7,TGTGCCAGCAGTCCTCCGGGACAGGAATGGTACGAGCAGTACTTC,CASSPPGQEWYEQYF
TRBD1,TRBV12-3/TRBV12-4,NA,TRBJ1-2,TGTGCCAGCAGCATGGGACAGGGAGTGTTGAACTATGGCTACACCTTC,CASSMGQGVLNYGYTF
NA,TRBV5-1,NA,TRBJ2-1,TGCGCCAGCAGCTTAGGAAGAGGGTTGGCCTACAATGAGCAGTTCTTC,CASSLGRGLAYNEQFF
NA,TRBV6-5,few,TRBJ2-1,TGTGCCAGCAGTTCACTGACTAGCTCAGGGGGTGATGAGCAGTTCTTC,CASSSLTSSGGDEQFF
TRBD1,TRBV28,NA,TRBJ1-1,TGTGCCAGCAGTTTACCCGGGACAGTGGGTACTGAAGCTTTCTTT,CASSLPGTVGTEAFF
NA,TRBV28,few,TRBJ1-1,TGTGCCAGCAGTTTAAGCACCAGAGGCAGACTGAACACTGAAGCTTTCTTT,CASSLSTRGRLNTEAFF
TRBD2,TRBV27,few,TRBJ2-7,TGTGCCAGCAGTCCTTTCCTGACTAGCGGGGGTTACGAGCAGTACTTC,CASSPFLTSGGYEQYF
TRBD1,TRBV28,NA,TRBJ1-2,TGTGCCAGCAGCCTCCCTTTTTTGAGGACAGGGTCGGGTCACTATGGCTACACCTTC,CASSLPFLRTGSGHYGYTF
NA,TRBV10-3,few,TRBJ2-3,TGTGCCATCCGAGAGCAAACAGATACGCAGTATTTT,CAIREQTDTQYF
NA,TRBV29-1,NA,TRBJ2-7,TGCAGCGTTGAAGAAGCAGGTTCGGGGCAGTACTTC,CSVEEAGSGQYF
NA,TRBV24-1,NA,TRBJ2-2,TGTGCCACCACCGCGAGTGGGGAAGGCGGGGAGCTGTTTTTT,CATTASGEGGELFF
NA,TRBV29-1,NA,TRBJ2-1,TGCAGCTCAGGGGGGATGAACAATGAGCAGTTCTTC,CSSGGMNNEQFF
NA,TRBV7-8,few,TRBJ1-1,TGTGCCAGCAGCGCTAACCAGGCCCAGGTGGCAGCTTTCTTT,CASSANQAQVAAFF
TRBD2,TRBV19,NA,TRBJ2-7,TGTGCCAGTAGTACACTCGGGACTAACTACGAGCAGTACTTC,CASSTLGTNYEQYF
NA,TRBV5-8,many,TRBJ2-1,TGTGCCAGCAGCTTTCTCAGGCGCAGGGGCCAAGACAATGAGCAGTTCTTC,CASSFLRRRGQDNEQFF
TRBD1,TRBV14,few,TRBJ2-7,TGTGCCAGCAGCCAAGAACAGGGGCCTTCCTACGAGCAGTACTTC,CASSQEQGPSYEQYF
NA,TRBV27,NA,TRBJ2-3,TGTGCCAGCAGTTTATACGGCCCCCCGGGCACAGATACGCAGTATTTT,CASSLYGPPGTDTQYF
TRBD1,TRBV27,many,TRBJ1-2,TGTGCCAGCAGTCTGGCAGGGGGCGGCGGCTATGGCTACACCTTC,CASSLAGGGGYGYTF
NA,TRBV14,NA,TRBJ2-1,TGTGCCAGCAGCCAGTACTTTGGGCGTGAGCAGTTCTTC,CASSQYFGREQFF
NA,TRBV19,NA,TRBJ2-1,TGTGCCAGTAGTCAACACTCCGGTCGGACTTACGCCAATGAGCAGTTCTTC,CASSQHSGRTYANEQFF
TRBD1,TRBV24-1,NA,TRBJ1-5,TGTGCCACCAGTGATTCGAGGGGGCCAGATGGTCAGCCCCAGCATTTT,CATSDSRGPDGQPQHF
NA,TRBV6-2/TRBV6-3,NA,TRBJ2-2,TGTGCCAGCAGTTACCTAGAGTTCACCGGGGAGCTGTTTTTT,CASSYLEFTGELFF
NA,TRBV13,few,TRBJ1-2,TGTGCCAGCAGCTTAGGCCGCCGGATTAACTATGGCTACACCTTC,CASSLGRRINYGYTF
NA,TRBV7-8,NA,TRBJ2-7,TGTGCCAGCAGCTTAGGATTATCAGCCATCCCACCCTACGAGCAGTACTTC,CASSLGLSAIPPYEQYF